The 27 T cell receptor beta chains below come from one sample, sequenced in a study of T-cell memory formation after mild COVID-19. TCRdb used MiXCR to reprocess the 5' RACE reads, holding one entry per CDR3 protein. The sample holds hundreds of thousands of distinct CDR3 sequences; approximately 8% are singletons and the top ten take 20% to 25%. Sequencing was performed on PBMCs or a T cell subset sorted from them (not recorded which). These receptors were obtained from a man younger than 35 who had mild COVID-19 (a few samples of this study predate the infection). Cell type and time point are not known.

This clonotype showed up just a few times. The chain carries TRBV9 and TRBJ2-5; 12 bases match TRBD2. The length of the CDR3 is 15 residues. Germline assignment: CDR1 SGDLS and CDR2 YYNGEE. Trimming took 3 bases from V and 4 from J; bases not matched to a gene: 4. CDR3 sequence: CASSAQTSGGETQYF. Written as DNA, the CDR3 is TGTGCCAGCAGCGCCCAGACTAGCGGGGGAGAGACCCAGTACTTC.

The chain combines TRBV28 with TRBJ1-1; D ambiguous. V lost 3 bases and J 6 bases, leaving 8 bases between the germline ends. The CDR3 is 12 residues long. The germline CDR1 and CDR2 sequences are MDHEN and SYDVKM. CDR3 amino acids: CASSFWGPEAFF. The CDR3 nucleotides are TGTGCCAGCAGTTTCTGGGGTCCTGAAGCTTTCTTT.

This clonotype appeared many times. The chain has TRBV7-9 and TRBJ1-2; D might be TRBD1 (5 bases). V was pared by 8 bases and J by 4 bases, with 14 bases between. The germline gives CDR1 SEHNR, CDR2 FQNEAQ (reference sequence). This CDR3 spans 13 amino acids. The CDR3 nucleotides are TGTGCCAGCGGACAAGGACTTGGCTATGGCTACACCTTC. This translates into CASGQGLGYGYTF.

The genes are TRBV4-3 and TRBJ2-2, with 10 bases matching TRBD1. The J segment lost 15 bases and the V segment lost 4 bases, leaving 8 bases of the junction unmatched. The length of the CDR3 is 13 residues. The V gene's germline CDR1 is LGHNA and CDR2 YSLEER. The CDR3 reads CASSPEGGQGLFF. The CDR3 DNA is TGCGCCAGCAGCCCGGAAGGGGGACAGGGGTTGTTTTTT.

This clonotype has just a few counts. The rearrangement links TRBV7-9 to TRBJ2-1, with 14 bases lining up with TRBD2. This CDR3 has 16 amino acids. Germline values: CDR1 SEHNR, CDR2 FQNEAQ (reference sequence). The junction had 7 bases not matched to a gene; V was cut back by 7 bases and J by 5 bases. CDR3 loop: CASKTSGGVFDNEQFF. The CDR3 DNA reads TGTGCCAGCAAGACTAGCGGGGGGGTCTTTGACAATGAGCAGTTCTTC.

This clonotype was seen repeatedly, ten times or more. The chain combines TRBV5-1 with TRBJ1-1; maybe TRBD1 (5 bases). V was trimmed by 1 base and J by 3 bases, leaving 13 bases between them. CDR1 SGHRS and CDR2 YFSETQ come from the germline V gene. CDR3 length: 15 amino acids. Here the CDR3 DNA reads TGCGCCAGCAGCTTGTCTTACGGGGCGGACACTGAAGCTTTCTTT. Amino acids: CASSLSYGADTEAFF. Supplemented by reference TRBV5-1 and TRBJ1-1, the full variable domain reads KAGVTQTPRYLIKTRGQQVTLSCSPISGHRSVSWYQQTPGQGLQFLFEYFSETQRNKGNFPGRFSGRQFSNSRSEMNVSTLELGDSALYLCASSLSYGADTEAFFGQGTRLTVV.

Ten or more counts support this clonotype. The chain uses TRBV5-6 and TRBJ2-5; D is unclear. The germline CDR1 and CDR2 sequences are SGHDT and YYEEEE. Trimming pared 0 bases from V and 2 bases from J, leaving 5 bases between. The CDR3 totals 13 residues. This CDR3 is CASSLAAQETQYF. CDR3 coding DNA: TGTGCCAGCAGCTTGGCGGCGCAAGAGACCCAGTACTTC.

The V call is TRBV12-3 or TRBV12-4, the J call TRBJ1-2; D not resolved. V gave up 7 bases and J gave up 1 base, with 7 bases separating them. The CDR3 is 12 amino acids. The CDR3 protein is CASNQRNYGYTF. The DNA of the CDR3 is TGTGCCAGCAACCAGCGTAACTATGGCTACACCTTC.

The chain recombines TRBV4-2 with TRBJ2-5; TRBD2 agrees at 7 bases. V was pared by 1 base and J by 4 bases, with 12 bases of the junction left unmatched. CDR1 and CDR2 from the germline V gene are LGHNA and YNFKEQ. The CDR3 runs 17 residues. The CDR3 bases are TGTGCCAGCAGCCAAGTCGTTGGGGGGGGGAATTCAGAGACCCAGTACTTC. Translating gives CASSQVVGGGNSETQYF.

This clonotype was counted ten times or more. V is TRBV7-2 and J is TRBJ2-5, with no clear D. CDR1 and CDR2 from the germline V gene are SGHTA and FQGNSA. This CDR3 is built from 15 residues. Trimming took 2 bases from V and 5 from J, leaving 15 bases between them. The CDR3 region is CASSLLSASGETQYF. The DNA of the CDR3 is TGTGCCAGCAGCTTATTGTCGGCCTCCGGGGAGACCCAGTACTTC.

This clonotype has at least ten counts. The chain carries TRBV9 and TRBJ1-2; TRBD1 agrees at 9 bases. The V and J ends lost 6 bases and 8 bases, in that order; junction bases with no gene match: 8. This CDR3 has 13 amino acids. CDR1 and CDR2 from the germline V gene are SGDLS and YYNGEE. CDR3 amino acids: CASNSRDREGYTF. The CDR3 DNA sequence: TGTGCCAGCAACAGCCGGGACAGGGAAGGCTACACCTTC.

J is TRBJ1-2 and V is TRBV7-3; TRBD1 agrees at 9 bases. Trimming cost V 5 bases and J 0 bases; bases outside gene matches: 4. The CDR3 is 15 amino acids. Germline values: CDR1 SGHTA, CDR2 FQGTGA. In nucleotides, the CDR3 is TGTGCCAGCAGCCTGGGACAGGGCTCTAACTATGGCTACACCTTC. Protein product: CASSLGQGSNYGYTF.

This clonotype was counted between two and nine times. V usage is TRBV3-1 and J usage is TRBJ2-5; maybe TRBD1 (5 bases). V was shortened by 2 bases and J by 6 bases, with 10 bases between the two germline ends. The V gene's germline CDR1 is LGHDT and CDR2 YNNKEL (reference sequence). There are 13 residues in the CDR3. The CDR3 DNA reads as TGTGCCAGCAGCCAACAGGGATTCCAGACCCAGTACTTC. Amino acid sequence: CASSQQGFQTQYF.

The V and J genes are TRBV10-3 and TRBJ1-1; a possible D gene is TRBD1 (6 bases). The V gene lost 6 bases and the J gene lost 9 bases, with 11 bases spanning the gap. CDR3 length equals 11 residues. The germline gives CDR1 ENHRY, CDR2 SYGVKD. CDR3 in DNA: TGTGCCATCAGAGTCGACAGGAAAGCTTTCTTT. It is translated as CAIRVDRKAFF.

V and J are TRBV6-2 or TRBV6-3 and TRBJ2-1, with 14 bases aligning to TRBD2. The CDR3 sequence is 16 residues long. V lost 5 bases and J lost 10; bases outside the gene matches: 10. Germline V gene data show CDR1 as MNHEY and CDR2 as SVGEGT. In DNA form, the CDR3 reads TGTGCCAGCAGTAGCCCGGGACTAGCGGGGGTACGGGAGCAGTTCTTC. Amino acids: CASSSPGLAGVREQFF.

This chain links TRBV28 with TRBJ2-1; 9 nucleotides line up with TRBD2. There are 15 residues in the CDR3. Germline V lookup: CDR1 MDHEN, CDR2 SYDVKM. The V segment lost 8 bases and the J segment 4 bases; nucleotides outside the gene matches: 9. CDR3: CASLPRAGGYNEQFF. The CDR3 nucleotides read TGTGCCAGCCTCCCCCGAGCGGGGGGATACAATGAGCAGTTCTTC. Together with reference TRBV28 and TRBJ2-1, the CDR3 gives the full variable domain: DVKVTQSSRYLVKRTGEKVFLECVQDMDHENMFWYRQDPGLGLRLIYFSYDVKMKEKGDIPEGYSVSREKKERFSLILESASTNQTSMYLCASLPRAGGYNEQFFGPGTRLTVL.

This clonotype was picked up many times. This chain uses TRBV7-6 with TRBJ2-2; 7 positions match TRBD1. The CDR3 totals 15 residues. V was clipped by 1 base and J by 4 bases; unmatched bases: 3. The V gene's germline CDR1 is SGHVS and CDR2 FNYEAQ. DNA for the CDR3: TGTGCCAGCAGCTTAGAGGGGGCTGGCACCGGGGAGCTGTTTTTT. Amino acid sequence: CASSLEGAGTGELFF.

The CDR3 is CASSLGGRELGEKLFF. As DNA, the CDR3 is TGTGCCAGCAGCTTAGGTGGGAGGGAGTTGGGTGAAAAACTGTTTTTT. V is TRBV7-2 and J is TRBJ1-4; D ambiguous. The germline gives CDR1 SGHTA, CDR2 FQGNSA. The CDR3 runs to 16 residues. The ends were cut back, 1 base at V and 7 bases at J, with 16 bases in the middle.

The V and J genes are TRBV5-1 and TRBJ2-2; D unclear. V was clipped by 2 bases and J by 6 bases, with 8 bases between them. The CDR3 covers 13 residues. Germline V gene lookup returns CDR1 SGHRS and CDR2 YFSETQ. DNA for the CDR3: TGCGCCAGCAGCTTTCCGGACGCCGGGGAGCTGTTTTTT. It specifies CASSFPDAGELFF.

This clonotype was seen a handful of times. The chain joins TRBV7-6 to TRBJ2-1, with 7 bases aligning to TRBD2. In germline, CDR1 is SGHVS, CDR2 FNYEAQ. Unmatched junction bases numbered 3, after V lost 5 bases and J lost 8 bases. CDR3 length: 12 residues. CDR3 in amino acids: CASSGGGDEQFF. The CDR3 DNA sequence: TGTGCCAGCAGCGGTGGGGGGGATGAGCAGTTCTTC.

The sample holds a few counts of this clonotype. The CDR3 DNA sequence: TGCGCCAGCAGCTCCCGGACAGGGGAAGAGACCCAGTACTTC. Translated: CASSSRTGEETQYF. This chain connects TRBV5-1 to TRBJ2-5; 9 nucleotides align to TRBD1. Trimming cost V 3 bases and J 3 bases; bases outside gene matches: 3. Germline assignment: CDR1 SGHRS and CDR2 YFSETQ. This CDR3 has 14 residues.

This clonotype was detected only a few times. V is TRBV24-1 and J is TRBJ2-2; 10 positions agree with TRBD2. Germline V gene data show CDR1 as KGHDR and CDR2 as SFDVKD. V shed 9 bases, J shed 1 base, and the junction held 10 bases outside the gene matches. The CDR3 loop spans 17 amino acids. The CDR3: CATQGLAGARNTGELFF. DNA for the CDR3: TGTGCCACCCAAGGCCTAGCGGGGGCCAGGAACACCGGGGAGCTGTTTTTT.

The rearrangement uses TRBV4-1 and TRBJ2-3; a possible D gene is TRBD1 (6 bases). The CDR3 sequence is 17 residues long. Trimming stripped 4 bases from V and 1 base from J, with 18 bases between. Germline lookup yields CDR1 MGHRA and CDR2 YSYEKL. Here the CDR3 reads CASSPINDRFGTDTQYF. CDR3 nucleotide sequence: TGCGCCAGCAGCCCCATTAACGACAGGTTCGGCACAGATACGCAGTATTTT.

The chain employs TRBV5-5 and TRBJ2-7; the D is unclear. Germline lookup yields CDR1 SGHKS and CDR2 YYEKEE (reference sequence). This CDR3 comprises 14 residues. V was cut by 4 bases and J by 1 base, with 12 bases left in between. The CDR3 bases are TGTGCCAGCAGCGCCCACCTTGAATCCTACGAGCAGTACGTC. Protein product: CASSAHLESYEQYV.

The CDR3, as DNA: TGTGCCACCAGCAGCCTCCGGGACAGGGGCCACGAGCAGTACTTC. It yields the protein CATSSLRDRGHEQYF. This chain links TRBV15 with TRBJ2-7; 10 nucleotides match TRBD1. Germline loops: CDR1 LNHNV, CDR2 YYDKDF (reference sequence). Trimming removed 3 bases from V and 5 bases from J; junction bases left unmatched: 7. The CDR3 extends over 15 amino acids. Using reference TRBV15 and TRBJ2-7 for the parts outside the CDR3, the full variable domain is DAMVIQNPRYQVTQFGKPVTLSCSQTLNHNVMYWYQQKSSQAPKLLFHYYDKDFNNEADTPDNFQSRRPNTSFCFLDIRSPGLGDTAMYLCATSSLRDRGHEQYFGPGTRLTVT.

The chain is built from TRBV9 and TRBJ1-1; TRBD1 matches at 9 bases. V shed 4 bases and J 1 base; nucleotides not matched to a gene: 2. Germline CDR1 reads SGDLS; CDR2 reads YYNGEE. This CDR3 has 14 residues. The CDR3 sequence is CASSPTGGNTEAFF. The CDR3 region has the DNA TGTGCCAGCAGCCCGACAGGGGGGAACACTGAAGCTTTCTTT. The complete variable domain, with remaining parts taken from reference TRBV9 and TRBJ1-1, reads DSGVTQTPKHLITATGQRVTLRCSPRSGDLSVYWYQQSLDQGLQFLIQYYNGEERAKGNILERFSAQQFPDLHSELNLSSLELGDSALYFCASSPTGGNTEAFFGQGTRLTVV.

This clonotype has a handful of counts. This sequence joins TRBV19 and TRBJ2-7; D not certain. Germline-derived CDR1 and CDR2 are LNHDA and SQIVND (reference sequence). Between the trimmed V and J ends, which lost 1 base and 3 bases, there was a span of 7 bases. CDR3 length: 13 residues. The CDR3 here is CASSIGRDYEQYV. Written as DNA, the CDR3 is TGTGCCAGTAGTATAGGCAGAGACTACGAGCAGTACGTC.